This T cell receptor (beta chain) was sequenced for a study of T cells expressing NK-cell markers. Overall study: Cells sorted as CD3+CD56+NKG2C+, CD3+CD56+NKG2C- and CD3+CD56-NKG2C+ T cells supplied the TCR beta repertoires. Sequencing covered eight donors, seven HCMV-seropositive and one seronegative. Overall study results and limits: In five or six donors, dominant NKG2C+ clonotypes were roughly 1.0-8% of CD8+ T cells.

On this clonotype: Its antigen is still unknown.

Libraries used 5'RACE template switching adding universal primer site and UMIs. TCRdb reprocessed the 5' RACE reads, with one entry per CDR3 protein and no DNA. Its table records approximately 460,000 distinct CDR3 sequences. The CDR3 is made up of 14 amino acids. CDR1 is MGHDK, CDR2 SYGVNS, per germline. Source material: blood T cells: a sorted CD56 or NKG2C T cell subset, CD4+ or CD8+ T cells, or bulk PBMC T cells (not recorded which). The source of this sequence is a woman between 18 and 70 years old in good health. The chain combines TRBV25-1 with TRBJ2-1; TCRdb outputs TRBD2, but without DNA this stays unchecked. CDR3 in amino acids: CASSPILEGNEQFF.